One and the same sample provided the 6 T cell receptor beta chains below, sequenced in a study of Graves' ophthalmopathy and Graves' hyperthyroidism. Amplified material comprised TCR beta CDR3 regions derived from RNA transcripts. RT-PCR was first run with HTBI primers, then multiplex PCR in a second round. TCRdb re-analysed the multiplex PCR reads in MiXCR, keeping a single row per CDR3 protein. The sample records about 700,000 distinct CDR3 sequences, roughly 41% being singletons. Specimen: peripheral blood. The receptors were sampled from an adult man with Graves' ophthalmopathy.

The chain has TRBV7-2 and TRBJ2-5; no definite D call. Germline V gene sequence: CDR1 SGHTA, CDR2 FQGNSA. V was clipped by 1 base and J by 5 bases, with 11 bases between them. This CDR3 is 14 amino acids long. The CDR3 DNA follows: TGTGCCAGCAGCTTAGTTAGGAATAGGGAGACCCAGTACTTC. Translating gives CASSLVRNRETQYF.

The gene calls are TRBV18 and TRBJ2-5; maybe TRBD1 (6 bases). With 3 bases removed from V and 1 base from J, the gap between germline ends came to 12 bases. Germline assignment: CDR1 KGHSH and CDR2 LQKENI. The CDR3 is 15 amino acids. The CDR3 DNA reads as TGTGCCAGCTCACCGTCCGGACAGATCCAAGAGACCCAGTACTTC. Amino acids: CASSPSGQIQETQYF.

This clonotype was counted a few times. A junction end diverges from the germline sequence, so it may reflect a read error. The rearrangement uses TRBV12-3 or TRBV12-4 and TRBJ1-5, with 8 bases aligning to TRBD1. This CDR3 has 16 amino acids. The CDR3, as DNA: TGTGCCAACAGTTCCCTCAGGGGGCGTATTGGACAGCCCCAGCATTTT. Amino acids: CANSSLRGRIGQPQHF.

This clonotype has at least ten counts. V usage is TRBV5-1 and J usage is TRBJ1-5; D unclear. This CDR3 has 13 amino acids. Germline CDR1 and CDR2: SGHRS and YFSETQ. V was pared by 2 bases and J by 6 bases, with 9 bases between. Written as DNA, the CDR3 is TGCGCCAGCAGCTTAGACGGGTTTCAGCCCCAGCATTTT. Translating gives CASSLDGFQPQHF.

This clonotype was seen more than once but under ten times. V usage is TRBV14 and J usage is TRBJ2-7, with D tentatively TRBD1 (5 bases). There are 15 residues in the CDR3. Trimming left V 2 bases short and J 2 bases short, with 13 bases between. In germline, CDR1 is SGHDN, CDR2 FVKESK. The CDR3 region is CASSQIGVKAYEQYF. CDR3 sequence (DNA): TGTGCCAGCAGCCAAATAGGGGTCAAAGCCTACGAGCAGTACTTC.

In its sample, this clonotype was seen a few times. The chain combines TRBV18 with TRBJ2-5, with D unresolved. Trimming left V 1 base short and J 5 bases short, with 8 bases between. Germline CDR1 KGHSH, CDR2 LQKENI. This CDR3 is built from 13 residues. The CDR3 bases are TGTGCCAGCTCACCACGCGCCCGGGAGACCCAGTACTTC. Protein sequence: CASSPRARETQYF. The whole variable domain, remainder taken from reference TRBV18 and TRBJ2-5, is NAGVMQNPRHLVRRRGQEARLRCSPMKGHSHVYWYRQLPEEGLKFMVYLQKENIIDESGMPKERFSAEFPKEGPSILRIQQVVRGDSAAYFCASSPRARETQYFGPGTRLLVL.